The rows below give T cell receptor beta chains drawn from one sample of a study of blood T cell repertoires in COVID-19. Sequencing used immunoSEQ multiplex PCR; TCRdb keeps in-frame clones, though not all of them. The table includes about 200,000 clones, around 86% detected once. The sequenced sample was peripheral blood. The origin of the receptors is an elderly man with acute or convalescent COVID-19. Each CDR3 is given with its conserved first and last residue. The D gene is left open where the match is weak. For some rows the clone size is stated as once, few or many, or as a class when expanded; others skip it.

>NA|NA|TRBV30|TRBJ1-2
CAWSVPGGFYGYTF
TGTGCCTGGAGTGTACCCGGGGGGTTCTATGGCTACACCTTC
>TRBD1|NA|TRBV29-1|TRBJ2-1
CSVEEEDRGSYNEQFF
TGCAGCGTTGAAGAGGAGGACAGGGGTTCCTACAATGAGCAGTTCTTC
>TRBD2|NA|TRBV7-3|TRBJ2-1
CASSSGLTPNEQFF
TGTGCCAGCAGCTCGGGACTAACGCCCAATGAGCAGTTCTTC
>TRBD1|NA|TRBV18|TRBJ2-3
CASSPPDRRLWQYF
TGTGCCAGCTCACCACCGGACAGGCGCCTCTGGCAGTATTTT
>TRBD2|NA|TRBV6-6|TRBJ2-5
CASSSTSAVRGETQYF
TGTGCCAGCAGTTCGACTAGCGCCGTGAGGGGAGAGACCCAGTACTTC
>TRBD1|NA|TRBV27|TRBJ2-2
CASSFDRGSNTGELFF
TGTGCCAGCAGTTTCGACAGGGGATCGAACACCGGGGAGCTGTTTTTT
>TRBD1|NA|TRBV27|TRBJ2-5
CASSFSNRGSETQYF
TGTGCCAGCAGTTTCTCGAACAGGGGCTCCGAGACCCAGTACTTC
>NA|once|TRBV7-3|TRBJ2-3
CASSLDDKRQYF
TGTGCCAGCAGCTTAGACGACAAACGCCAGTATTTT
>NA|NA|TRBV10-1|TRBJ2-3
CASSEHRGPGTDTQYF
TGCGCCAGCAGTGAACACCGCGGGCCTGGTACAGATACGCAGTATTTT
>NA|NA|TRBV5-1|TRBJ2-7
CASSPIGGYEQYF
TGCGCCAGCAGCCCCATCGGGGGCTACGAGCAGTACTTC